These 2 T cell receptor beta chains came from one sample sequenced in a study of blood T cell repertoires in COVID-19. This table comes from immunoSEQ multiplex PCR, and its TCRdb copy is limited to in-frame clones, with some not included. The repertoire has 80,000 to 100,000 clones, 74% of them found once; the top ten carry 3.9%. The sample comprised peripheral blood. The receptors here all came from a man in his 70s with COVID-19, enrolled during active disease.

The chain joins TRBV21-1 to TRBJ2-1; the table's D call TRBD1 went unverified against the DNA. TRBV21-1 is reported as a pseudogene. This CDR3 is 12 amino acids long. This CDR3 is CASSFHRSEQFF. The CDR3 DNA reads TGTGCCAGCAGCTTCCACCGCAGTGAGCAGTTCTTC.

This chain connects TRBV6-2 or TRBV6-3 to TRBJ1-1; the D is unclear. Germline CDR1 and CDR2: MNHEY and SVGEGT. V dropped 5 bases and J dropped 1 base, with 8 bases sitting between them. The CDR3 contains 13 residues. CDR3 bases: TGTGCCAGCAGTGATCATAGGAACACTGAAGCTTTCTTT. Its translation is CASSDHRNTEAFF.